The clone carrying this T cell receptor (beta chain) was seen ten or more times. Antigen specificity is unknown. The record originates from a study of tumor and adjacent non-tumor tissue in lung cancer. Study-level background: Patients comprised about a dozen adenocarcinoma, a couple of squamous cell carcinoma and 1 small cell lung cancer. Study results and caveats: Significantly higher TCR diversity was found in tumor than normal lung. Normal lung showed higher cumulative top 100 clone frequency than tumor.

TCRbeta libraries were built with three rounds of nested PCR, modified from ARM-PCR. TCRdb recomputed calls from the multiplex PCR reads with MiXCR, one row per CDR3 protein. Of more than 95,000 distinct CDR3 sequences in the sample, roughly 67% were seen once. No cell sorting was done before RNA was extracted from the tissue. Newly diagnosed lung cancer patients had thoracic surgery in China, August–November 2014, without prior chemotherapy. Germline CDR1 reads DFQATT; CDR2 reads SNEGSKA (reference sequence). CDR3 size: 15 residues. V dropped 2 bases and J dropped 2; count of bases not matched to a gene: 6.

The V call is TRBV20-1, the J call TRBJ1-5; the match to TRBD1 covers 7 bases. This clonotype was sampled from a man aged 25 to 40 with non-small cell lung cancer. Sequencing was performed on lung tumor tissue. The DNA of the CDR3 is TGCAGTGCTAGATACAGGGGTGGGGGCAATCAGCCCCAGCATTTT. Its translation is CSARYRGGGNQPQHF.